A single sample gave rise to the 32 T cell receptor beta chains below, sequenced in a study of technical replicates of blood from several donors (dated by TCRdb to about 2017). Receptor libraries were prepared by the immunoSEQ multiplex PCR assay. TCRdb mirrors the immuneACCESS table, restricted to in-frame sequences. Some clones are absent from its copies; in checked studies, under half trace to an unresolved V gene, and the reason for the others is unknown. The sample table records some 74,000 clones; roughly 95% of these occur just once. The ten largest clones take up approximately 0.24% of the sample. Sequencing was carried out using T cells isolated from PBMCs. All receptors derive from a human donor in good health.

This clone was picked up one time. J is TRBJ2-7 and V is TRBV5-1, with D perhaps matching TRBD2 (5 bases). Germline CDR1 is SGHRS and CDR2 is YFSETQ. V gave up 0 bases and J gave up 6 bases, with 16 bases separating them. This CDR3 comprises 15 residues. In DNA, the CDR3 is TGCGCCAGCAGCTTGGTGGCACCCGGGATCAGCGAGCAGTACTTC. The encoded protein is CASSLVAPGISEQYF.

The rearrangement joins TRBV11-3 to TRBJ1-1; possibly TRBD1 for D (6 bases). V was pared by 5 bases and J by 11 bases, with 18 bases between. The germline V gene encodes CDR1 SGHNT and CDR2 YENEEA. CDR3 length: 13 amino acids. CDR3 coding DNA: TGTGCCAGCAGCATTTGGGGGCGGGGGCCCGCTTTCTTT. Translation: CASSIWGRGPAFF.

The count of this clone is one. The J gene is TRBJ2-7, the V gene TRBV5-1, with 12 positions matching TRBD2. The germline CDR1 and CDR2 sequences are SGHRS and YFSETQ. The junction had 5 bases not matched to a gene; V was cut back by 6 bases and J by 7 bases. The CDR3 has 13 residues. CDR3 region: CASKGGLAGEQYF. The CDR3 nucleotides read TGCGCCAGCAAAGGTGGACTAGCGGGGGAGCAGTACTTC.

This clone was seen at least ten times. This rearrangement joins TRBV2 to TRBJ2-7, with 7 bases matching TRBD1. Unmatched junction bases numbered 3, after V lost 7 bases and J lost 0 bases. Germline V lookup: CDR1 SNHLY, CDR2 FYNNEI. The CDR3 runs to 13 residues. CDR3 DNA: TGTGCCAGCAAGGGACAGACCTCCTACGAGCAGTACTTC. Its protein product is CASKGQTSYEQYF.

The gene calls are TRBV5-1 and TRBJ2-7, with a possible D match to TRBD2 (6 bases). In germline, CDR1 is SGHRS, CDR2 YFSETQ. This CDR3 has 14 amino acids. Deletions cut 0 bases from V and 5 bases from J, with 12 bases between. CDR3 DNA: TGCGCCAGCAGCTTGGCCCGCTCTAGCGACGAGCAGTACTTC. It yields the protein CASSLARSSDEQYF. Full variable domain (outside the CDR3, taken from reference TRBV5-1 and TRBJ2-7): KAGVTQTPRYLIKTRGQQVTLSCSPISGHRSVSWYQQTPGQGLQFLFEYFSETQRNKGNFPGRFSGRQFSNSRSEMNVSTLELGDSALYLCASSLARSSDEQYFGPGTRLTVT.

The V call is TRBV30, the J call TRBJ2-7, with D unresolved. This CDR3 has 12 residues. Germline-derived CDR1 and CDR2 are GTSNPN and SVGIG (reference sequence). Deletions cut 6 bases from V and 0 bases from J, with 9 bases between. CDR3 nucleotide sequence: TGTGCCTGTGCGGTAAGCTCCTACGAGCAGTACTTC. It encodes CACAVSSYEQYF.

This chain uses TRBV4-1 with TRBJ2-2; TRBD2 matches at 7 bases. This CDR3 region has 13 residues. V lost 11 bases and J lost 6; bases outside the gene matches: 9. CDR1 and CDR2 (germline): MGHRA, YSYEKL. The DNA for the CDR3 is TGCGCCGGGGGAGGGATGGGTTCCGGGGAGCTGTTTTTT. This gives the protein CAGGGMGSGELFF.

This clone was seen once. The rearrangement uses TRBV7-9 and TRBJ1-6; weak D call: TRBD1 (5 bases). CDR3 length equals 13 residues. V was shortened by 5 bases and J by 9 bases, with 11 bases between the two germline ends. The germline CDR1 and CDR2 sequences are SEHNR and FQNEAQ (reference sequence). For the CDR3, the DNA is TGTGCCAGCAGCGCTTTGCAGGGTTCACCCCTCCACTTT. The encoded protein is CASSALQGSPLHF.

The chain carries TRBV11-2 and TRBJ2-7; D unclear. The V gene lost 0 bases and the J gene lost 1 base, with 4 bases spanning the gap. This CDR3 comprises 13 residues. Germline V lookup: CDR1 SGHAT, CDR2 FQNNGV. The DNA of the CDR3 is TGTGCCAGCAGCTTAGAGAGGTCCTACGAGCAGTACTTC. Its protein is CASSLERSYEQYF.

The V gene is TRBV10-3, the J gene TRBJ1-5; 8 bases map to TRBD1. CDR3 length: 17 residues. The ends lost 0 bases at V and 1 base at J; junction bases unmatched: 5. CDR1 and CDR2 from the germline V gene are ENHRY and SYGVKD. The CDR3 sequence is CAISESVGDRSNQPQHF. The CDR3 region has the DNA TGTGCCATCAGTGAGTCGGTTGGGGACAGGAGCAATCAGCCCCAGCATTTT.

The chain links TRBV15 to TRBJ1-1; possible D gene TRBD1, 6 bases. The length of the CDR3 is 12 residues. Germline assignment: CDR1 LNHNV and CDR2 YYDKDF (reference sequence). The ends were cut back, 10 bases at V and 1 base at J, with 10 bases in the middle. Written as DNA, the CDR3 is TGTGCCAGCTCGACAGGGAACACTGAAGCTTTCTTT. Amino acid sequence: CASSTGNTEAFF. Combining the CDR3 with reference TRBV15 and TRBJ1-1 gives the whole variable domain DAMVIQNPRYQVTQFGKPVTLSCSQTLNHNVMYWYQQKSSQAPKLLFHYYDKDFNNEADTPDNFQSRRPNTSFCFLDIRSPGLGDTAMYLCASSTGNTEAFFGQGTRLTVV.

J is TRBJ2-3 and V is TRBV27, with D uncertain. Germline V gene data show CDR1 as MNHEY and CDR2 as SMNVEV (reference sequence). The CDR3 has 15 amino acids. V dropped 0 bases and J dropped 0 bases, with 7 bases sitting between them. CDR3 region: CASSLSPYSTDTQYF. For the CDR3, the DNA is TGTGCCAGCAGTTTATCCCCCTATAGCACAGATACGCAGTATTTT.

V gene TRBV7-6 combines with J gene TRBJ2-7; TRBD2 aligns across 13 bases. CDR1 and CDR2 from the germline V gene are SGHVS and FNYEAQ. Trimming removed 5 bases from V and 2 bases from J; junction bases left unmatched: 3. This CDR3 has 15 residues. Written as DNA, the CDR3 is TGTGCCAGCAGCCATGGACTAGCGGGAGCCTACGAGCAGTACTTC. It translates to CASSHGLAGAYEQYF.

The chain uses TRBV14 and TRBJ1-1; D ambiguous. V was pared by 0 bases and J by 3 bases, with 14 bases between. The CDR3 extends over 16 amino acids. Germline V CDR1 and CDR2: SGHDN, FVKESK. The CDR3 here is CASSQDRWYGDTEAFF. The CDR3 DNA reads TGTGCCAGCAGCCAAGATCGGTGGTACGGGGACACTGAAGCTTTCTTT.

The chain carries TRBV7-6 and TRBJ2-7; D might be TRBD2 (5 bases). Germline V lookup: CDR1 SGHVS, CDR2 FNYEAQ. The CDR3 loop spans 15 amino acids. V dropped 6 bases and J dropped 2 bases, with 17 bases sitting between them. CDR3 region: CASSRGLLGPYEQYF. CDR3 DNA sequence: TGTGCCAGCAGTCGCGGGCTCTTAGGACCCTACGAGCAGTACTTC.

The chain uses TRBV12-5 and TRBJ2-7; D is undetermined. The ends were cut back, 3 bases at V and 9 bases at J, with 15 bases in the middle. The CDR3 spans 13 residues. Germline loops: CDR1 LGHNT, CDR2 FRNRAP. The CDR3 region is CASGFWVPGGQYF. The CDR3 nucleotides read TGTGCTAGTGGTTTTTGGGTTCCGGGTGGGCAGTACTTC. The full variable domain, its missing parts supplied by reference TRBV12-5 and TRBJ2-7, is DARVTQTPRHKVTEMGQEVTMRCQPILGHNTVFWYRQTMMQGLELLAYFRNRAPLDDSGMPKDRFSAEMPDATLATLKIQPSEPRDSAVYFCASGFWVPGGQYFGPGTRLTVT.

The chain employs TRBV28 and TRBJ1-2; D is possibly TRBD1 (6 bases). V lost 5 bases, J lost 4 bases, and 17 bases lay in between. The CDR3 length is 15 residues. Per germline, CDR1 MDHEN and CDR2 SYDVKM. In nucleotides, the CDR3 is TGTGCCAGCAGTGCCCCTAGCGGGGGCACCTATGGCTACACCTTC. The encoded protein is CASSAPSGGTYGYTF.

Here the CDR3 reads CASAPWGRETQGVYNEQFF. In DNA, the CDR3 is TGCGCCAGCGCGCCCTGGGGGCGGGAGACCCAAGGGGTCTACAATGAGCAGTTCTTC. This rearrangement joins TRBV4-1 to TRBJ2-1; TRBD2 is a possible D gene (7 bases). The CDR3 covers 19 residues. Trimming took 8 bases from V and 3 from J, leaving 29 bases between them. Germline loops: CDR1 MGHRA, CDR2 YSYEKL.

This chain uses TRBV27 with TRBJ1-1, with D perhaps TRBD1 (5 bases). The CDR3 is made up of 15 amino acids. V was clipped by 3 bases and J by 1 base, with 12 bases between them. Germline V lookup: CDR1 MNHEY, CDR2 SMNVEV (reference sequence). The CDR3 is CASSFQGQSNTEAFF. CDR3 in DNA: TGTGCCAGCAGTTTTCAGGGCCAGTCGAACACTGAAGCTTTCTTT.

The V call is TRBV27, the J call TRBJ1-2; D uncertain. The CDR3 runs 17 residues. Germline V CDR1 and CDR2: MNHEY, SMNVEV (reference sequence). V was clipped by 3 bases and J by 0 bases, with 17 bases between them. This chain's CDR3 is CASSFLVAGLTNYGYTF. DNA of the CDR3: TGTGCCAGCAGTTTTTTGGTCGCGGGCCTGACTAACTATGGCTACACCTTC.

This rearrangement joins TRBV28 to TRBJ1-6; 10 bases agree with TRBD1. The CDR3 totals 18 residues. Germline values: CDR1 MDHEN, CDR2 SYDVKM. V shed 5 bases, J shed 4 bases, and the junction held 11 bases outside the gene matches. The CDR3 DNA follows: TGTGCCAGCAGTCCGACAGGGGGCTATATTTCATATAATTCACCCCTCCACTTT. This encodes CASSPTGGYISYNSPLHF.

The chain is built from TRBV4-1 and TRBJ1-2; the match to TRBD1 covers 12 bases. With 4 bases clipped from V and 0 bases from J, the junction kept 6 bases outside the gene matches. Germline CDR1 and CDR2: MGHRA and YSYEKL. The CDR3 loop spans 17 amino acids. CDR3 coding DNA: TGCGCCAGCAGCCCCGGGACAGGGGGCTCTACTAACTATGGCTACACCTTC. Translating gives CASSPGTGGSTNYGYTF.

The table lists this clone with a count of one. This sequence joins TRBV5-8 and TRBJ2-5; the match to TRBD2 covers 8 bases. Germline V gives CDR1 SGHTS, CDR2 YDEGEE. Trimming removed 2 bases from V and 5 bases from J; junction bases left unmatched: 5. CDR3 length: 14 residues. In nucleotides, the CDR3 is TGTGCCAGCAGCTTAAGCGGGAGAACGGAGACCCAGTACTTC. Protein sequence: CASSLSGRTETQYF.

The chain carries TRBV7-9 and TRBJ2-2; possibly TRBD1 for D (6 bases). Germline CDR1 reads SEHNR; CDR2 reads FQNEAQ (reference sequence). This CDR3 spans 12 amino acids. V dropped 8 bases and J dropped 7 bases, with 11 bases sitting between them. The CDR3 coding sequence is TGTGCCAGCCGAGGGGGAATCGGGGAGCTGTTTTTT. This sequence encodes CASRGGIGELFF.

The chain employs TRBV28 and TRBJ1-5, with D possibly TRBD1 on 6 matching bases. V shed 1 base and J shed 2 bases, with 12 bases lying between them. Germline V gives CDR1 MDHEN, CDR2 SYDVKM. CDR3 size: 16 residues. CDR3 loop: CASSLFRGEGNQPQHF. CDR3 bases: TGTGCCAGCAGTTTATTCAGGGGTGAAGGCAATCAGCCCCAGCATTTT.

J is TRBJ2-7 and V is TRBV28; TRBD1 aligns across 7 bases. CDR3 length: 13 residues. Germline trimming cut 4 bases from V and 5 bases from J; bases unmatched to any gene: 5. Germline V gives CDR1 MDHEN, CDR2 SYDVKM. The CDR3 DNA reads TGTGCCAGCAGTTACAGGGGTAGCCACGAGCAGTACTTC. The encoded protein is CASSYRGSHEQYF.

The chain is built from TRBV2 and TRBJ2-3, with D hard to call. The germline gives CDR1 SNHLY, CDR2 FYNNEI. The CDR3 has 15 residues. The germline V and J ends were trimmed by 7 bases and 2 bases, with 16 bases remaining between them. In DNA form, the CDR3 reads TGTGCCAGCACCCAGACACTGGTCTACACAGATACGCAGTATTTT. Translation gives CASTQTLVYTDTQYF.

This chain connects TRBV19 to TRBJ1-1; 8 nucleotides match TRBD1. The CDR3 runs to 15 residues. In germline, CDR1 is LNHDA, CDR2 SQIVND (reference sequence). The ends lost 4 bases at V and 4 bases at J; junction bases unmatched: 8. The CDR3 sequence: CASSTRTTGATEAFF. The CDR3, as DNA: TGTGCCAGTAGTACCCGGACGACAGGGGCCACTGAAGCTTTCTTT.

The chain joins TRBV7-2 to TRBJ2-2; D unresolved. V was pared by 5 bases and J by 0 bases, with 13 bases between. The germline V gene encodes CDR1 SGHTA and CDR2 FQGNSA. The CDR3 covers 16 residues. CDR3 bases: TGTGCCAGCAGCCGTCACAGTGCCGCGAACACCGGGGAGCTGTTTTTT. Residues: CASSRHSAANTGELFF.

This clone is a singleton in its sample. DNA of the CDR3: TGTGCCAGCAGCTCATATGACAGCGACGAGCAGTACTTC. Its translation is CASSSYDSDEQYF. This rearrangement joins TRBV13 to TRBJ2-7; D perhaps matches TRBD1 (5 bases). Germline CDR1 reads PRHDT; CDR2 reads FYEKMQ (reference sequence). CDR3 length: 13 amino acids. V was clipped by 4 bases and J by 5 bases, with 12 bases between them.

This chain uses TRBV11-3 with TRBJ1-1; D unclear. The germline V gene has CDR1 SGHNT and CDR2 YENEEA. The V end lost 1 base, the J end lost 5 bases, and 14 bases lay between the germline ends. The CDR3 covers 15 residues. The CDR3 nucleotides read TGTGCCAGCAGCTTAGTGGCGGGTAGTAGAACTGAAGCTTTCTTT. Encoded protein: CASSLVAGSRTEAFF.

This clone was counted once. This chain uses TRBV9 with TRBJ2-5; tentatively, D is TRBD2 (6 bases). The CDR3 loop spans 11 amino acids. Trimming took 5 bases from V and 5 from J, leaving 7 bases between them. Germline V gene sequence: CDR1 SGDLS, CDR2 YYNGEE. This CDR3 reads CASSGGETQYF. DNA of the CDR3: TGTGCCAGCAGTGGGGGGGAGACCCAGTACTTC.